Listed below are T cell receptor beta chains from one sample, sequenced in a study of T cells after somatic rescue of genetic block. Measured with immunoSEQ multiplex PCR; TCRdb has only the in-frame clones, and not every one. The table records about 110,000 clones, around nine tenths of them present only once. The sequenced sample was peripheral blood mononuclear cells (PBMCs). The receptors were sampled from a woman between 18 and 29 years old. Both conserved end residues are part of each CDR3. A D gene is named only where the DNA matches it firmly. Where a row states a size, it is once, few, many or the class of an expanded clone; other rows omit it.

-,TRBJ1-6,TRBD1,TRBV2,13,CASSRDRGTPLHF,TGTGCCAGCAGCCGGGACAGGGGAACACCCCTCCACTTT
-,TRBJ1-2,TRBD1,TRBV2,14,CASEKGQLGYGYTF,TGTGCCAGCGAGAAGGGACAGTTAGGTTATGGCTACACCTTC
-,TRBJ1-2,-,TRBV25-1,11,CASGDNYGYTF,TGTGCCAGCGGAGATAACTATGGCTACACCTTC
-,TRBJ1-2,-,TRBV7-2,12,CASRRLGYGYTF,TGTGCCAGCAGACGGCTGGGGTATGGCTACACCTTC
-,TRBJ2-4,-,TRBV28,17,CASSLTHPQGSKNIQYF,TGTGCCAGCAGTTTAACCCACCCCCAGGGATCAAAAAACATTCAGTACTTC
once,TRBJ2-3,-,TRBV28,15,CASSLSGSGTDTQYF,TGTGCCAGCAGTTTATCCGGGTCGGGCACAGATACGCAGTATTTT
few,TRBJ1-4,TRBD1,TRBV5-4,14,CASSLRGPDEKLFF,TGTGCCAGCAGCTTAAGGGGGCCCGATGAAAAACTGTTTTTT
-,TRBJ1-2,-,TRBV6-6,15,CASSYSSYRDYGYTF,TGTGCCAGCAGTTACTCGTCCTACAGGGACTATGGCTACACCTTC
-,TRBJ1-4,TRBD1,TRBV6-5,16,CASSYSPPGQGVKLFF,TGTGCCAGCAGTTACTCCCCACCGGGACAGGGGGTAAAACTGTTTTTT
-,TRBJ1-2,-,TRBV9,13,CASSATGFDGYTF,TGTGCCAGCAGCGCCACAGGGTTTGATGGCTACACCTTC
-,TRBJ1-6,TRBD1,TRBV14,17,CASSPLGPRDSVSPLHF,TGTGCCAGCAGCCCCCTGGGTCCGAGGGACAGTGTATCACCCCTCCACTTT
-,TRBJ2-7,TRBD2,TRBV2,15,CASRSGTSVKNEQYF,TGTGCCAGTAGGAGTGGGACTAGCGTTAAAAACGAGCAGTACTTC
-,TRBJ1-3,-,TRBV29-1,12,CSVEAPGDTIYF,TGCAGCGTTGAAGCCCCGGGAGACACCATATATTTT
-,TRBJ2-3,-,TRBV10-2,14,CASRGRGGTDTQYF,TGCGCCAGCAGGGGGCGGGGAGGCACAGATACGCAGTATTTT